This paragraph reports one TCR beta chain. This was the immunoSEQ v3.0 assay at survey level. Measured with immunoSEQ multiplex PCR; TCRdb has only the in-frame clones, and not every one. Here the sample spans about 16,000 clones, about 71% being singletons. Researchers secured at least one pre-ART and at least two post-ART PBMC samples from each donor. The data derive from a study of long-term antiretroviral therapy in people with HIV. The CDR3 runs 15 residues. Germline assignment: CDR1 LNHDA and CDR2 SQIVND (reference sequence). The V and J ends lost 3 bases and 0 bases respectively, with 11 bases between them.

Sequenced here: unsorted PBMCs, sampled 1.5 years before starting antiretroviral therapy. V gene TRBV19 combines with J gene TRBJ1-2; D gene ambiguous. This clonotype originated in a woman aged 45-60 years with HIV. The CDR3 is CASSITERANYGYTF. CDR3 in DNA: TGTGCCAGTAGTATCACAGAGAGGGCTAACTATGGCTACACCTTC. The full variable domain, completed using reference TRBV19 and TRBJ1-2, is DGGITQSPKYLFRKEGQNVTLSCEQNLNHDAMYWYRQDPGQGLRLIYYSQIVNDFQKGDIAEGYSVSREKKESFPLTVTSAQKNPTAFYLCASSITERANYGYTFGSGTRLTVV.